This TCR beta chain appears in the sequencing data of a study of OX40 agonist ivuxolimab in advanced cancers. Study overall: Every 2 weeks, patients received ivuxolimab intravenously, dosed at 0.01 to 10 mg/kg.

Some clones are missing from TCRdb's copy, which holds only in-frame ones; the method was immunoSEQ multiplex PCR. This table has roughly 38,000 clones, roughly 86% appearing once. Collection of blood occurred at baseline, at cycle 4 day 1, and at cycle 7 day 1. Trimming took 4 bases from V and 2 from J, leaving 15 bases between them. The CDR3 loop spans 16 amino acids. Germline CDR1 and CDR2: SGHTS and YDEGEE. Regarding the study as a whole: Also showing low normalized T-cell clonal expansion were some of the nonresponders.

As to this clone: The antigen remains unidentified.

The specimen comprised CD4+ or CD8+ T cells sorted from blood, sampled in a trial of the OX40 agonist ivuxolimab. The TCR sequence derives from an adult with an advanced solid tumor such as melanoma, head and neck, liver or kidney cancer. This chain links TRBV5-8 with TRBJ2-2; unclear D gene. CDR3 loop: CASSPLVWRNTGELFF. For the CDR3, the DNA is TGTGCCAGCAGCCCTCTGGTTTGGCGAAACACCGGGGAGCTGTTTTTT.